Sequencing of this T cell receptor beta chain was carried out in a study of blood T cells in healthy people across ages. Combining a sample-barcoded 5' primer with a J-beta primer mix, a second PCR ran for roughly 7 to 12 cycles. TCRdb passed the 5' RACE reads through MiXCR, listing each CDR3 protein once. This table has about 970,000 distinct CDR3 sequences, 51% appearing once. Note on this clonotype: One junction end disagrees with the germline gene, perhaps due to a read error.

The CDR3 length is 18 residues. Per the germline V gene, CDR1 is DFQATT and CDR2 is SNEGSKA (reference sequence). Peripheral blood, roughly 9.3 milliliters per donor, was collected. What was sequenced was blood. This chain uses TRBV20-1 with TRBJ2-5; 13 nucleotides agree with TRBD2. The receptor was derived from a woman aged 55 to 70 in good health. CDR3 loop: CSVPITSGRAVWQETEYF. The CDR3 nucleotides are TGCAGTGTACCCATAACTAGCGGGAGGGCCGTTTGGCAAGAGACCGAGTACTTC.